This T cell receptor (beta chain) derives from a study of blood T cells in healthy people across ages. CDR3 length: 13 amino acids. With 3 bases removed from V and 0 bases from J, the gap between germline ends came to 5 bases. Germline V gene data show CDR1 as SEHNR and CDR2 as FQNEAQ (reference sequence). A J-beta primer mix and a sample-barcoded 5' primer were used in a second PCR of about 7 to 12 cycles. TCRdb re-analysed the 5' RACE reads in MiXCR, keeping a single row per CDR3 protein. The data show 850,000 to 950,000 distinct CDR3 sequences, 29% seen once. This clonotype was seen a few times. This sequence may be a read error, since a much larger clone differs from it by one base.

This chain joins TRBV7-9 and TRBJ1-1; D not certain. The sequence was obtained from a woman older than 75 in good health. Sequenced input: blood. CDR3 amino acids: CASSFEMNTEAFF. As DNA, the CDR3 is TGTGCCAGCAGCTTTGAGATGAACACTGAAGCTTTCTTT.